The present TCR beta chain was sequenced within a study of T cell repertoires in cytomegalovirus infection. Across the study: Selection of CMV epitopes for the study included recently identified HLA-C-restricted and well-studied HLA-B-restricted ones. From public TCR beta signatures came an indication of both CMV infection and matching HLA type.

One entry per CDR3 protein results from TCRdb running MiXCR on the reads. The sample has approximately 730,000 distinct CDR3 sequences; around a third are singletons. This clonotype was seen a few times. What it recognizes is unknown. Study-wide findings and caveats: What dominated the ex vivo response were HLA-C-restricted CMV-specific TCR beta clonotypes.

This CDR3 region has 17 residues. The germline V and J ends were trimmed by 6 bases and 0 bases, with 15 bases remaining between them. The sample in question was cultured PBMCs, obtained from culture after CMV antigen stimulation. The rearrangement links TRBV12-3 or TRBV12-4 to TRBJ2-6; possible D gene TRBD2, 6 bases. The TCR sequence derives from a human donor in good health (CMV status not recorded). Some clones in this sample may be carry-over from other donors' samples. CDR3 region: CASRSQGLHSGANVLTF. CDR3 nucleotides: TGTGCCAGCAGATCCCAGGGACTGCACTCTGGGGCCAACGTCCTGACTTTC.